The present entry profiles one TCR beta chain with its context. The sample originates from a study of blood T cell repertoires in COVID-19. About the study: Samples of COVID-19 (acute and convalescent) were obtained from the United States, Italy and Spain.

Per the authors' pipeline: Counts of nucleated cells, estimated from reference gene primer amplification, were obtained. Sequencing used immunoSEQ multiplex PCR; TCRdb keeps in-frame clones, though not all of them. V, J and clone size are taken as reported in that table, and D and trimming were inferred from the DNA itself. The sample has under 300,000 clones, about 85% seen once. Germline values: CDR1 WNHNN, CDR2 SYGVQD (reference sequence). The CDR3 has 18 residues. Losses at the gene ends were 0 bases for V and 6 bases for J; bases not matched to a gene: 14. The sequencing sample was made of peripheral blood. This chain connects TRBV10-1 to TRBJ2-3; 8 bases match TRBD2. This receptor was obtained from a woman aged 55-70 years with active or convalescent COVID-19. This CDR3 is CASSESVGTGGGRDTQYF. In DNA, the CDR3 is TGCGCCAGCAGTGAGTCAGTCGGAACGGGAGGGGGTCGTGATACGCAGTATTTT.